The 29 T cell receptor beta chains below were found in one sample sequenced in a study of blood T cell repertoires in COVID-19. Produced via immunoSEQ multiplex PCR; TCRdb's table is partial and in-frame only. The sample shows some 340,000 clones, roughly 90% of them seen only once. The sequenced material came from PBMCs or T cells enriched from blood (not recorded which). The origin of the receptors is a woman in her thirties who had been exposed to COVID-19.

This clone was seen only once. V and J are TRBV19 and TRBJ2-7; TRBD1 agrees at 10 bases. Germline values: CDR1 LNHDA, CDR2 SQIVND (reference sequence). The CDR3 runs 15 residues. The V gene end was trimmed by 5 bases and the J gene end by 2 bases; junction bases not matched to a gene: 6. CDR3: CASSHAGTGAYEQYF. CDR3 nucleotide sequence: TGTGCCAGTAGTCACGCCGGGACAGGGGCCTACGAGCAGTACTTC.

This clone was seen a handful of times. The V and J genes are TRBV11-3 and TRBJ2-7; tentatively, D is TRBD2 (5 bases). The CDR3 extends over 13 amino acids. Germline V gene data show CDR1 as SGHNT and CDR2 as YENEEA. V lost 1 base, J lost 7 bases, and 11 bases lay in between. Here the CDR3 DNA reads TGTGCCAGCAGCTTAGCGGGGTTGAAGGAGCAGTACTTC. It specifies CASSLAGLKEQYF.

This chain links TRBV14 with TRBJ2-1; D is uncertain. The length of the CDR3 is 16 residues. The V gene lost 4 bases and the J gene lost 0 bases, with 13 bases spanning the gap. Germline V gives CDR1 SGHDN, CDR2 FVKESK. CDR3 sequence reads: CASSPLGRSSYNEQFF. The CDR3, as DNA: TGTGCCAGCAGCCCATTGGGCAGAAGCTCCTACAATGAGCAGTTCTTC.

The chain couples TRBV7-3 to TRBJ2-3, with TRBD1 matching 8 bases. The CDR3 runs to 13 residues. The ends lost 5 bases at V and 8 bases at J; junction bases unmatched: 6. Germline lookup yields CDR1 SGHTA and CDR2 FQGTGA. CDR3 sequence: CASSPGTGGTQYF. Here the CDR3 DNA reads TGTGCCAGCAGCCCCGGGACAGGTGGTACGCAGTATTTT.

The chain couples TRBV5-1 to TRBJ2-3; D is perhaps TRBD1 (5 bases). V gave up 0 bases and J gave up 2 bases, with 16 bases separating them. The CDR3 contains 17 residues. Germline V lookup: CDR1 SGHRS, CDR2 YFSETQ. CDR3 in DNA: TGCGCCAGCAGCTTGGAGGGGTCTACAGGTTACACAGATACGCAGTATTTT. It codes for CASSLEGSTGYTDTQYF.

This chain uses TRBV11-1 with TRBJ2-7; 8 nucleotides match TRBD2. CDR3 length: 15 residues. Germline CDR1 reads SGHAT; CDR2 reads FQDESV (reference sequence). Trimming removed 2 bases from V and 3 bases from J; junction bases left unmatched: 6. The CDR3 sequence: CASSLLAGDDYEQYF. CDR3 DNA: TGTGCCAGCAGCTTACTAGCGGGCGACGACTACGAGCAGTACTTC.

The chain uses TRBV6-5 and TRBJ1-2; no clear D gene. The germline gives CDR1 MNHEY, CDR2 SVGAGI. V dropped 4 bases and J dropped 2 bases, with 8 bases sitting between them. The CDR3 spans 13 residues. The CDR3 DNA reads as TGTGCCAGCAGTTTAGAGAGAAACTATGGCTACACCTTC. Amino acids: CASSLERNYGYTF.

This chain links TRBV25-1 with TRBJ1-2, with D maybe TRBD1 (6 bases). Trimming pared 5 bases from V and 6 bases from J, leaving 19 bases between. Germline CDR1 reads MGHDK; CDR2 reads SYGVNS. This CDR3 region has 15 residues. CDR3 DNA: TGTGCCAGCAGTTCGCCCGGGGGGGGCGCGAATGGCTACACCTTC. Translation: CASSSPGGGANGYTF.

The CDR3 bases are TGTGCCAGCAGCGAAGCTACAGGGGGTATGGAGCAGTACTTC. Its protein is CASSEATGGMEQYF. This sequence joins TRBV5-4 and TRBJ2-7, with 8 bases identical to TRBD1. V gave up 4 bases and J gave up 7 bases; unmatched junction bases: 10. CDR3 length: 14 amino acids. Looked up from germline, CDR1 is SGHNT and CDR2 is YYREEE (reference sequence).

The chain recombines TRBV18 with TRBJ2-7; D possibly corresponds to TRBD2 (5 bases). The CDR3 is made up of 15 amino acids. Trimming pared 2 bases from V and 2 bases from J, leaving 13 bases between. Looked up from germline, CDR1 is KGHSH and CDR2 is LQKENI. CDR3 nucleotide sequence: TGTGCCAGCTCACCAGGGTTCGACGGGACCTACGAGCAGTACTTC. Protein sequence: CASSPGFDGTYEQYF.

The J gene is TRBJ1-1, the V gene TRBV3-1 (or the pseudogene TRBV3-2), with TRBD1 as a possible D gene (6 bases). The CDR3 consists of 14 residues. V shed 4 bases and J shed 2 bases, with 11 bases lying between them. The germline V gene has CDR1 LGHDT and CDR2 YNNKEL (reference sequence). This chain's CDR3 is CASSPYRANTEAFF. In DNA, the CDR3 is TGTGCCAGCAGCCCTTACAGGGCTAACACTGAAGCTTTCTTT.

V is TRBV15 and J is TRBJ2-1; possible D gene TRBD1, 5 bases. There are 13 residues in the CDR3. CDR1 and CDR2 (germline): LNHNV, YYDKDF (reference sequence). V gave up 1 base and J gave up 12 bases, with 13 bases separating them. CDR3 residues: CATSRGVGVGQFF. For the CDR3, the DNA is TGTGCCACCAGCAGAGGAGTAGGGGTTGGGCAGTTCTTC. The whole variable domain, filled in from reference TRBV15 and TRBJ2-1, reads DAMVIQNPRYQVTQFGKPVTLSCSQTLNHNVMYWYQQKSSQAPKLLFHYYDKDFNNEADTPDNFQSRRPNTSFCFLDIRSPGLGDTAMYLCATSRGVGVGQFFGPGTRLTVL.

The CDR3 is CASSPTRTYNEQFF. The CDR3, as DNA: TGTGCCAGCTCGCCTACTAGGACCTACAATGAGCAGTTCTTC. The rearrangement joins TRBV18 to TRBJ2-1, with D possibly TRBD2 on 5 matching bases. The CDR3 has 14 residues. Trimming shortened V by 6 bases and J by 2 bases, and 11 bases separated the two germline ends. Germline lookup yields CDR1 KGHSH and CDR2 LQKENI. Filled out from reference TRBV18 and TRBJ2-1, the complete variable domain reads NAGVMQNPRHLVRRRGQEARLRCSPMKGHSHVYWYRQLPEEGLKFMVYLQKENIIDESGMPKERFSAEFPKEGPSILRIQQVVRGDSAAYFCASSPTRTYNEQFFGPGTRLTVL.

The chain's CDR3 is CASSSQGTTDTQYF. The CDR3 DNA sequence: TGTGCCAGCAGCTCGCAGGGGACCACAGATACGCAGTATTTT. The V and J genes are TRBV7-3 and TRBJ2-3; D might be TRBD1 (6 bases). This CDR3 has 14 residues. Looked up from germline, CDR1 is SGHTA and CDR2 is FQGTGA. V gave up 4 bases and J gave up 2 bases, with 10 bases separating them. Combining the CDR3 with reference TRBV7-3 and TRBJ2-3 gives the whole variable domain GAGVSQTPSNKVTEKGKYVELRCDPISGHTALYWYRQSLGQGPEFLIYFQGTGAADDSGLPNDRFFAVRPEGSVSTLKIQRTERGDSAVYLCASSSQGTTDTQYFGPGTRLTVL.

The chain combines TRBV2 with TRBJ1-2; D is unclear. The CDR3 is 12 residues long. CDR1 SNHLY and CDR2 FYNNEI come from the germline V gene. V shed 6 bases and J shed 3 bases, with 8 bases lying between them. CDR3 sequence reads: CASRRDDYGYTF. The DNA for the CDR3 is TGTGCCAGCAGGAGGGATGACTATGGCTACACCTTC. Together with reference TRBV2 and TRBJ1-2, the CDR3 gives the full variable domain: EPEVTQTPSHQVTQMGQEVILRCVPISNHLYFYWYRQILGQKVEFLVSFYNNEISEKSEIFDDQFSVERPDGSNFTLKIRSTKLEDSAMYFCASRRDDYGYTFGSGTRLTVV.

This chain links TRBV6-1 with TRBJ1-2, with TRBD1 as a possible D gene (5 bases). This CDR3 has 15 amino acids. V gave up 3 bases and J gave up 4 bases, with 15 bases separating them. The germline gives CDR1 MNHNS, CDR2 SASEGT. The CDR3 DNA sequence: TGTGCCAGCAGTGACGGACAACCCGGAAGCTATGGCTACACCTTC. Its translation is CASSDGQPGSYGYTF.

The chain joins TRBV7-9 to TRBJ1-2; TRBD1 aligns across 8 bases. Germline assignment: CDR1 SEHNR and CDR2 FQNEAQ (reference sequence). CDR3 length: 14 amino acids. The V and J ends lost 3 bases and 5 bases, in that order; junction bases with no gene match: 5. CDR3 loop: CASSFTGGLYGYTF. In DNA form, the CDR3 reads TGTGCCAGCAGCTTCACAGGGGGGCTATATGGCTACACCTTC.

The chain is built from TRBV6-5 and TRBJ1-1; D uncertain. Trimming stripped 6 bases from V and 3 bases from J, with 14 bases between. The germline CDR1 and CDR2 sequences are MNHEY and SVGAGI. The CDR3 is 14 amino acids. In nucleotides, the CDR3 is TGTGCCAGCAGGCCCTTAGCTGTGGACACTGAAGCTTTCTTT. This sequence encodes CASRPLAVDTEAFF.

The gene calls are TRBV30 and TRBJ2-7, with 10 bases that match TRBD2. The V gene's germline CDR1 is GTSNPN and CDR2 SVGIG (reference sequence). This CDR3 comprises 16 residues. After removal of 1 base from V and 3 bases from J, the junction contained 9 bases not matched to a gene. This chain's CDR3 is CAWSGSGLADIYEQYF. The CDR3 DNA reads TGTGCCTGGAGTGGAAGCGGACTAGCGGACATCTACGAGCAGTACTTC.

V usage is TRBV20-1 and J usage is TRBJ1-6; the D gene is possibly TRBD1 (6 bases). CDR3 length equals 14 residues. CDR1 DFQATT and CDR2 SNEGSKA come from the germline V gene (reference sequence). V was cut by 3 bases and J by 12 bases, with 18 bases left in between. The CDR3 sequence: CSASPQRGGQPLHF. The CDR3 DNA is TGCAGTGCTAGTCCTCAACGCGGGGGGCAACCCCTCCACTTT.

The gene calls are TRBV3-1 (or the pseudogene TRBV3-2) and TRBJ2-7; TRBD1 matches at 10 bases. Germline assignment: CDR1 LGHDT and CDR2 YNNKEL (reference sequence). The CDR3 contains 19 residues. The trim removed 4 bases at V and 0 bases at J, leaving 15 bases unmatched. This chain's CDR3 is CASSRRTGGSFQSSYEQYF. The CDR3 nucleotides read TGTGCCAGCAGCCGTCGGACAGGGGGTTCTTTTCAGAGCTCCTACGAGCAGTACTTC.

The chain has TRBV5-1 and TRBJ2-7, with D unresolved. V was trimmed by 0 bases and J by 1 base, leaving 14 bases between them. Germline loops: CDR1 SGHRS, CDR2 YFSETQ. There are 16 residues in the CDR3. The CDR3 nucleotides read TGCGCCAGCAGCTTGGGTCGGTCAGGCCAATCCTACGAGCAGTACTTC. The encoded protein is CASSLGRSGQSYEQYF.

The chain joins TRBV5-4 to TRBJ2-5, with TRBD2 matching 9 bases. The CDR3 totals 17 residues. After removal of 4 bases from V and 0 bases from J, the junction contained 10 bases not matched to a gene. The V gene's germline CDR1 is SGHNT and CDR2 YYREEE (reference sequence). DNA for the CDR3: TGTGCCAGCAGCCTTCCCAAGCTAGCGGGACACCAAGAGACCCAGTACTTC. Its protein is CASSLPKLAGHQETQYF. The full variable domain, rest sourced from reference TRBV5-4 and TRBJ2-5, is ETGVTQSPTHLIKTRGQQVTLRCSSQSGHNTVSWYQQALGQGPQFIFQYYREEENGRGNFPPRFSGLQFPNYSSELNVNALELDDSALYLCASSLPKLAGHQETQYFGPGTRLLVL.

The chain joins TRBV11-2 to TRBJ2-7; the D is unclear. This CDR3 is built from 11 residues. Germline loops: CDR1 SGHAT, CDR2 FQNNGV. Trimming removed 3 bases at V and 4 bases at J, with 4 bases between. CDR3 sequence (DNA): TGTGCCAGCAGCTTTGTATACGAGCAGTACTTC. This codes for CASSFVYEQYF.

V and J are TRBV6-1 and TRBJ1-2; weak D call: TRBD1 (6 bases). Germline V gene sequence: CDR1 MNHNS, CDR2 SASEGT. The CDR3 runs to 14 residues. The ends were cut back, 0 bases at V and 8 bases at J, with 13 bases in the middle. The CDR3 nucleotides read TGTGCCAGCAGTGAAGCTGCGGGGGCTGGGGGCTACACCTTC. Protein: CASSEAAGAGGYTF.

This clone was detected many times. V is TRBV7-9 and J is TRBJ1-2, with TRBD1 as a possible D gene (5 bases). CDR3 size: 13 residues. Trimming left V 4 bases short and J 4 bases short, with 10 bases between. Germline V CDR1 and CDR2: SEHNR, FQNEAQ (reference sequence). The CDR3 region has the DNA TGTGCCAGCAGCTCAGGGATACTCTATGGCTACACCTTC. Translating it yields CASSSGILYGYTF.

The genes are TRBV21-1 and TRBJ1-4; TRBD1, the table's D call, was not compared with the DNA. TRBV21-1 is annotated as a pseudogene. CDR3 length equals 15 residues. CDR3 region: CASSKIGTHREKLFF. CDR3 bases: TGTGCCAGCAGCAAAATAGGGACACATCGAGAAAAACTGTTTTTT.

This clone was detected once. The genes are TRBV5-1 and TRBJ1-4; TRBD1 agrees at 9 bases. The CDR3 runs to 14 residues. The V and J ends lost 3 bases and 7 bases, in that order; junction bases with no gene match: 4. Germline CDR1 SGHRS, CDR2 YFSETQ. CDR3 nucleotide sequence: TGCGCCAGCAGCTCGACAGGGGGTAGTGAAAAACTGTTTTTT. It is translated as CASSSTGGSEKLFF.

The DNA for the CDR3 is TGCGCCAGCAGCTTGGAGCAGGGGGGAAGGGGAAGGTCACCCCTCCACTTT. This sequence encodes CASSLEQGGRGRSPLHF. The J gene is TRBJ1-6, the V gene TRBV5-1; 7 bases are a match to TRBD1. The CDR3 is 17 residues long. CDR1 is SGHRS and CDR2 is YFSETQ in the germline V gene. V lost 0 bases, J lost 10 bases, and 13 bases stayed unmatched.